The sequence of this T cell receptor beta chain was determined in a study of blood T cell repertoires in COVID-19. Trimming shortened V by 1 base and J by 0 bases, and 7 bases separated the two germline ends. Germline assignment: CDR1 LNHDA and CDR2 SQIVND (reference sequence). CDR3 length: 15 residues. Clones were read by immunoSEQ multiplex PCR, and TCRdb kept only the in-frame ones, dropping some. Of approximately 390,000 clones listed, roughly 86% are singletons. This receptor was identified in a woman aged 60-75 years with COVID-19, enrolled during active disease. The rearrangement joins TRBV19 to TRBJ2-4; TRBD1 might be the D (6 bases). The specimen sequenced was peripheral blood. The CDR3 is CASSIGGGAKNIQYF. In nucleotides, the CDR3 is TGTGCCAGTAGTATAGGAGGGGGAGCCAAAAACATTCAGTACTTC.